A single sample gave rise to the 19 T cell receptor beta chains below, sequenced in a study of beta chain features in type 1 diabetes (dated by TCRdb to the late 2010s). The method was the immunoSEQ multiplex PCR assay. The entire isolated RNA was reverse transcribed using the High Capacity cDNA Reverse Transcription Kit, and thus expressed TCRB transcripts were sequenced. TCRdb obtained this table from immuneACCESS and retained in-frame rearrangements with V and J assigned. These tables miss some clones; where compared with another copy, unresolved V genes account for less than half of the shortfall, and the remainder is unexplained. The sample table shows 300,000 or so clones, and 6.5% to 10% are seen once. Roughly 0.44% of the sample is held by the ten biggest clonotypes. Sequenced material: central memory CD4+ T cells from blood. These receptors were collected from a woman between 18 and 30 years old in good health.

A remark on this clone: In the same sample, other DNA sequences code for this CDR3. CDR3 amino acids: CASSQGDTQYF. The DNA of the CDR3 is TGTGCCAGCAGCCAAGGAGATACGCAGTATTTT. This sequence joins TRBV4-2 and TRBJ2-3; D is unclear. Trimming took 1 base from V and 5 from J, leaving 1 base between them. Germline V CDR1 and CDR2: LGHNA, YNFKEQ. CDR3 size: 11 residues.

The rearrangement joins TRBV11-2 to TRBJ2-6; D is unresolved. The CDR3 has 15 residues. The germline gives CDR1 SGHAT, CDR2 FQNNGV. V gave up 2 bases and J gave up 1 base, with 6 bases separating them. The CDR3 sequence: CASSLSFSGANVLTF. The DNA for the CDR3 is TGTGCCAGCAGCTTATCGTTTTCTGGGGCCAACGTCCTGACTTTC.

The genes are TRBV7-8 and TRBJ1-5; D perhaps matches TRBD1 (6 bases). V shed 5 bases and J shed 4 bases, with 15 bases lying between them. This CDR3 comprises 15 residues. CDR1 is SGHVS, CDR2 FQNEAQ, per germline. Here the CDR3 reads CASSGGGSPNQPQHF. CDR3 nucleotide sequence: TGTGCCAGCAGCGGTGGGGGCAGCCCGAATCAGCCCCAGCATTTT.

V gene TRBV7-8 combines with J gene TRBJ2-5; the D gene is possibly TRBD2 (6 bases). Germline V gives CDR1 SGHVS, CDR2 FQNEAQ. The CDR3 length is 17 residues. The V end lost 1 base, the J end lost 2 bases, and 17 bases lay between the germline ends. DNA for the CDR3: TGTGCCAGCAGCTTAGTTATGGGTCCCGGGAGTCAAGAGACCCAGTACTTC. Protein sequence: CASSLVMGPGSQETQYF.

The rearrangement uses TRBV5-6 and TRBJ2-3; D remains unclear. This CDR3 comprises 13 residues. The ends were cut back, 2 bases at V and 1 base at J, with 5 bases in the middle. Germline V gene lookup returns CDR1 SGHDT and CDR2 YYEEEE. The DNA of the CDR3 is TGTGCCAGCAGCTTTATGGGCACAGATACGCAGTATTTT. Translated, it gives CASSFMGTDTQYF.

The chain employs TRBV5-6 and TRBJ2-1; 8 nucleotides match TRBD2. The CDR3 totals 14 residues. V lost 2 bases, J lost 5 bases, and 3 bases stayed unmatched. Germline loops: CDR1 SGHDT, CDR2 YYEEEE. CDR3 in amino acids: CASSLQLADNEQFF. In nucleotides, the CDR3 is TGTGCCAGCAGCTTACAACTAGCGGACAATGAGCAGTTCTTC.

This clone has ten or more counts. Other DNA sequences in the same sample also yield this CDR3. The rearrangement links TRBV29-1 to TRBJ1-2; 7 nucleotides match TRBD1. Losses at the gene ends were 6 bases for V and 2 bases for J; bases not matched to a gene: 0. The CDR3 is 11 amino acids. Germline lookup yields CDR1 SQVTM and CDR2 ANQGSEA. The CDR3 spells CSVTGNYGYTF. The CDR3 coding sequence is TGCAGCGTGACAGGGAACTATGGCTACACCTTC.

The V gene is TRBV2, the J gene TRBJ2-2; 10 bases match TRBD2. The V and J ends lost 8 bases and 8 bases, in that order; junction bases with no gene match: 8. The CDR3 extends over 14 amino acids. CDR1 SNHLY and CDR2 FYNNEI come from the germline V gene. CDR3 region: CASGLSGRTGELFF. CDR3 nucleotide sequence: TGTGCCAGCGGACTTAGCGGGAGGACGGGGGAGCTGTTTTTT.

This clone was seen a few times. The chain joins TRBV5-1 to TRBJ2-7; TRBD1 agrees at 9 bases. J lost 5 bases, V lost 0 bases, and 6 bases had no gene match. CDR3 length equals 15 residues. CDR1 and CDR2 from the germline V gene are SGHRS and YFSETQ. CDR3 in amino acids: CASSLGQGVGNEQYF. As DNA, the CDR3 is TGCGCCAGCAGCTTGGGACAGGGGGTCGGCAACGAGCAGTACTTC.

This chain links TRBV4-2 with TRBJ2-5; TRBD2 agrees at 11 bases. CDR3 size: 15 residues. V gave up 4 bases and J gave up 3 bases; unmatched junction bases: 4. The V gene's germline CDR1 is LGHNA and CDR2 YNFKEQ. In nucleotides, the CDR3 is TGTGCCAGCAGCCCAGGGACTAGCGGAGAAGAGACCCAGTACTTC. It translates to CASSPGTSGEETQYF.

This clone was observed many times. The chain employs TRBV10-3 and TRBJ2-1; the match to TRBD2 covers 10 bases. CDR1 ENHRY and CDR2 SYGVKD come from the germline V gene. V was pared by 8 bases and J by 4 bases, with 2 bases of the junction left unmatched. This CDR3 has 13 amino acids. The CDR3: CAIRTSGYNEQFF. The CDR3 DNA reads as TGTGCCATCCGGACTAGCGGATACAATGAGCAGTTCTTC.

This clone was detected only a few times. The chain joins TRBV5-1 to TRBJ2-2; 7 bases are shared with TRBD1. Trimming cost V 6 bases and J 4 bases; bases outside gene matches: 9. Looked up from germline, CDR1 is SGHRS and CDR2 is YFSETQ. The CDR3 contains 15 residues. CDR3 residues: CASNTGDRRTGELFF. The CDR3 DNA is TGCGCCAGCAACACAGGGGATAGACGCACCGGGGAGCTGTTTTTT.

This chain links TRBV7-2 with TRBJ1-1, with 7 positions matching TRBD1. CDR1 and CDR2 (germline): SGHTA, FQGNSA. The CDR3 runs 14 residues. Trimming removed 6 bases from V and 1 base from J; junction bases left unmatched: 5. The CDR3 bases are TGTGCCAGCAGTTCAAACAGGGGGAACACTGAAGCTTTCTTT. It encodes CASSSNRGNTEAFF. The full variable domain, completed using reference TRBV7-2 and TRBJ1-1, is GAGVSQSPSNKVTEKGKDVELRCDPISGHTALYWYRQSLGQGLEFLIYFQGNSAPDKSGLPSDRFSAERTGGSVSTLTIQRTQQEDSAVYLCASSSNRGNTEAFFGQGTRLTVV.

The CDR3 DNA follows: TGTGCCAGCAGCCAAGAAAGGGGCCCTAGCCCTGGAAACACCATATATTTT. Translated, it gives CASSQERGPSPGNTIYF. The chain is built from TRBV4-2 and TRBJ1-3, with a possible D match to TRBD1 (5 bases). V lost 0 bases, J lost 2 bases, and 14 bases lay in between. This CDR3 has 17 amino acids. Germline V gene data show CDR1 as LGHNA and CDR2 as YNFKEQ.

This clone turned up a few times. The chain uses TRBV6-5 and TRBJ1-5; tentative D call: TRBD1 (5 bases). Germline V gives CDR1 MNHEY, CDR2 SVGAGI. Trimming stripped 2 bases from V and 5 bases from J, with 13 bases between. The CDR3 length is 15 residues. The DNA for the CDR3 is TGTGCCAGCAGTTACGGGTCAGGGTGGGATCAGCCCCAGCATTTT. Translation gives CASSYGSGWDQPQHF.

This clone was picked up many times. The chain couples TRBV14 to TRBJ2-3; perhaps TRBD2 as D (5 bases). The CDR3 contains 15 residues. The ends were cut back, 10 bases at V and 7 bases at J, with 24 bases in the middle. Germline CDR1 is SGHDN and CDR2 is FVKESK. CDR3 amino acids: CATSKTGIGPYTQYF. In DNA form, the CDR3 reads TGTGCCACCTCTAAGACCGGGATAGGTCCCTATACGCAGTATTTT.

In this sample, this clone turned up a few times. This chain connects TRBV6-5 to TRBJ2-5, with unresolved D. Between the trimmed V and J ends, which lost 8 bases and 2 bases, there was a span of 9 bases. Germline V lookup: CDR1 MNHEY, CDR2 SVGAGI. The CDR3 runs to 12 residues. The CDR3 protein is CASSGRQETQYF. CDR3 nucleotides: TGTGCCAGCTCTGGCAGACAAGAGACCCAGTACTTC.

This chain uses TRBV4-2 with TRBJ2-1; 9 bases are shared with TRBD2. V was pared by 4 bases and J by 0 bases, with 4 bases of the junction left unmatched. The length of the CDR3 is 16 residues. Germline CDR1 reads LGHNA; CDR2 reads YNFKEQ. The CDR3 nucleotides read TGTGCCAGCAGCCCCGGGACTAGCAGCTCCTACAATGAGCAGTTCTTC. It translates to CASSPGTSSSYNEQFF.

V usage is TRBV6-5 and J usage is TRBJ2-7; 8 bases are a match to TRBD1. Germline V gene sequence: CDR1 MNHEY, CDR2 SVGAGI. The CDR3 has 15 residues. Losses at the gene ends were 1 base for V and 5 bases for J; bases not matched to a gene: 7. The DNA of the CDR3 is TGTGCCAGCAGTTACTACTGGCAGGGGGCCCACGAGCAGTACTTC. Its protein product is CASSYYWQGAHEQYF.